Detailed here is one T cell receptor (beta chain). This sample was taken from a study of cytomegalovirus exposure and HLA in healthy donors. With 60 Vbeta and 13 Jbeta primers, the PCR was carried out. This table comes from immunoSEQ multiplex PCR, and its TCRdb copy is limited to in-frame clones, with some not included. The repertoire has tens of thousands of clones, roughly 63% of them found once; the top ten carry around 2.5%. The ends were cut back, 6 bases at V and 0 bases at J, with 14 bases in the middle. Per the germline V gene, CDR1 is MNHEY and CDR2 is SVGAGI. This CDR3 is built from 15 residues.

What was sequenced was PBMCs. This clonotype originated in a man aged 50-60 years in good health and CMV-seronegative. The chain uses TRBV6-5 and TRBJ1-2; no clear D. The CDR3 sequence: CASRRRRGANYGYTF. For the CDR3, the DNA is TGTGCCAGCAGGCGAAGGCGGGGAGCTAACTATGGCTACACCTTC.